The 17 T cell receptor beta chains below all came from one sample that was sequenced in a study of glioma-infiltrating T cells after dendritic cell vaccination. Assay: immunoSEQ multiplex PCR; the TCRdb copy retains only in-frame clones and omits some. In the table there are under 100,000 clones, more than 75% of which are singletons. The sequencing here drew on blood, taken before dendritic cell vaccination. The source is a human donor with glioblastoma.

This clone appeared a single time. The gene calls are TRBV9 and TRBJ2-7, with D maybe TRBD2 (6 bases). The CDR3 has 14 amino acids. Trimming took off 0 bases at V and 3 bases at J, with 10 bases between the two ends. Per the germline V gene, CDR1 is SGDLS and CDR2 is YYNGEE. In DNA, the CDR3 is TGTGCCAGCAGCGTAGAGGATAGCGGCTACGAGCAGTACTTC. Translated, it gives CASSVEDSGYEQYF.

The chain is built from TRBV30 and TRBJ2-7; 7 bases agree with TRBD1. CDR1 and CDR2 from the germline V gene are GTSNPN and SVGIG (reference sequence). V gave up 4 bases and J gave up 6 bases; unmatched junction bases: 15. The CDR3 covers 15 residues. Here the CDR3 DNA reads TGTGCCTGGACTGAGAGTCGTCAGGGGGATCTCGAGCAGTACTTC. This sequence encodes CAWTESRQGDLEQYF. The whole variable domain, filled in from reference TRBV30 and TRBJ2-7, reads SQTIHQWPATLVQPVGSPLSLECTVEGTSNPNLYWYRQAAGRGLQLLFYSVGIGQISSEVPQNLSASRPQDRQFILSSKKLLLSDSGFYLCAWTESRQGDLEQYFGPGTRLTVT.

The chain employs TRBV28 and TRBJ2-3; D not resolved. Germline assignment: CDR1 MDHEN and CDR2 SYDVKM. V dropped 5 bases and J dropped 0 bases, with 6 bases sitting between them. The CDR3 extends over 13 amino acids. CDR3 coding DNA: TGTGCCAGCAGTCCCCAGAGCACAGATACGCAGTATTTT. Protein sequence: CASSPQSTDTQYF.

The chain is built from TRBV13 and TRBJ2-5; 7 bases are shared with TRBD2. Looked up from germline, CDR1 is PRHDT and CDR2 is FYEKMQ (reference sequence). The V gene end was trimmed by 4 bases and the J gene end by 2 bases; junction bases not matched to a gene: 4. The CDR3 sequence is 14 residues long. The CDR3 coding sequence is TGTGCCAGCAGCTACCCCGGGAGGCAAGAGACCCAGTACTTC. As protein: CASSYPGRQETQYF.

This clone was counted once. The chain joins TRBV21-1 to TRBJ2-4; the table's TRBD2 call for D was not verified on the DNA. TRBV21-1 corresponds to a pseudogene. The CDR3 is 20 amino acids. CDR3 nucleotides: TGTGCCAGCAGCACCAAAAGGGACAGGGGCGCTACTAGCGGGGAAAACATTCAGTACTTC. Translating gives CASSTKRDRGATSGENIQYF.

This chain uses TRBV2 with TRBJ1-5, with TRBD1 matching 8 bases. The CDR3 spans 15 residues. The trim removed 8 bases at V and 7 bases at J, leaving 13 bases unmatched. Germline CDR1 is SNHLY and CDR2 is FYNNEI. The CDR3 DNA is TGTGCCAGCGGGCCCCGGACAGGGATAGGGCAGCCCCAGCATTTT. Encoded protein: CASGPRTGIGQPQHF.

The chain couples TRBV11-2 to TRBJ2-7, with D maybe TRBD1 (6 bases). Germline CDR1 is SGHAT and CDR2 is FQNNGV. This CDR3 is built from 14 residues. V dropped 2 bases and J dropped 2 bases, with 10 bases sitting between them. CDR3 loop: CASSLYPGAYEQYF. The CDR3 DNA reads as TGTGCCAGCAGCTTATACCCAGGGGCCTACGAGCAGTACTTC.

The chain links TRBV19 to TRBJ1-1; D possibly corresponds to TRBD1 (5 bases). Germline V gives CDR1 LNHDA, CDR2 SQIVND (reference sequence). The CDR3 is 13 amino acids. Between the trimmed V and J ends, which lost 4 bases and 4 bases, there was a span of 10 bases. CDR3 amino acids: CASSTGVSTEAFF. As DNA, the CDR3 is TGTGCCAGTAGTACGGGGGTAAGCACTGAAGCTTTCTTT.

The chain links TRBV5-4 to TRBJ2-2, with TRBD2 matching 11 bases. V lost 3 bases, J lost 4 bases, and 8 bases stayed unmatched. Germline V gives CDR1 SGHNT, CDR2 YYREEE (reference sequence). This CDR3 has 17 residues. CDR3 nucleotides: TGTGCCAGCAGCTGGGAACTAGCGGGAGTTGTCACCGGGGAGCTGTTTTTT. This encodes CASSWELAGVVTGELFF.

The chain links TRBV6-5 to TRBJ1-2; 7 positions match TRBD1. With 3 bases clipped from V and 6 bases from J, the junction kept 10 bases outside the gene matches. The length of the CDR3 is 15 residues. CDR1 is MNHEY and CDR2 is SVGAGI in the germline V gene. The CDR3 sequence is CASSYFRSGGDGYTF. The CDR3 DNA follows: TGTGCCAGCAGTTATTTTCGGTCAGGGGGAGATGGCTACACCTTC.

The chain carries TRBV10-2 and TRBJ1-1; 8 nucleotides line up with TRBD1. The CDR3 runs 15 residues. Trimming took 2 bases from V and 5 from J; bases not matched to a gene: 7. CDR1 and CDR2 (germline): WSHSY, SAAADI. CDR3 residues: CASSEPPTGETEAFF. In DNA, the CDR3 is TGCGCCAGCAGTGAGCCCCCGACAGGGGAAACTGAAGCTTTCTTT.

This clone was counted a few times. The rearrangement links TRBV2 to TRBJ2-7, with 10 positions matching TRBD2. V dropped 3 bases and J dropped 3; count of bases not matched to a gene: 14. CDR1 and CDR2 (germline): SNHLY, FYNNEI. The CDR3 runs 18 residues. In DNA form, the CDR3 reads TGTGCCAGCAGTGAGGGGCTAGCGGGGGCCTCGATGGACTACGAGCAGTACTTC. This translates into CASSEGLAGASMDYEQYF.

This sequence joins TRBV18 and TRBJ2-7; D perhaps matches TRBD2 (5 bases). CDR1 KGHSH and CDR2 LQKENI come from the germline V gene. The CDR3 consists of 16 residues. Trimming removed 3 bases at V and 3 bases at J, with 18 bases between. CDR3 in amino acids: CASSPFPGIRVYEQYF. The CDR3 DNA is TGTGCCAGCTCACCGTTTCCGGGAATAAGGGTCTACGAGCAGTACTTC.

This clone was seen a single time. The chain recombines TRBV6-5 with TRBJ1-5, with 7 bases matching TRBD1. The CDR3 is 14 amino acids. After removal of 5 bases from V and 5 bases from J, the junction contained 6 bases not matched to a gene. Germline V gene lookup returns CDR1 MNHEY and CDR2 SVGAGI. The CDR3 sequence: CASSRGRGDQPQHF. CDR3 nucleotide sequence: TGTGCCAGCAGTAGGGGGCGGGGGGATCAGCCCCAGCATTTT.

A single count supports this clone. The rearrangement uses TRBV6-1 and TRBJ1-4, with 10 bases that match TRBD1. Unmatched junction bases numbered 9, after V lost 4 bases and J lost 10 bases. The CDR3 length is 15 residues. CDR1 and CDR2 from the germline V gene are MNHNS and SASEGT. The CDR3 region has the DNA TGTGCCAGCAGTGCGCCGGGACAGGGGAGGGGAAAACTGTTTTTT. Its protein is CASSAPGQGRGKLFF.

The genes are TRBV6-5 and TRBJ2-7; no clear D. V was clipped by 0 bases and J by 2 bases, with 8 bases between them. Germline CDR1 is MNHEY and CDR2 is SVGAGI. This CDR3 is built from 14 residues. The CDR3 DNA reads TGTGCCAGCAGTTACTCCGGCACAGCCTACGAGCAGTACTTC. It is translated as CASSYSGTAYEQYF.

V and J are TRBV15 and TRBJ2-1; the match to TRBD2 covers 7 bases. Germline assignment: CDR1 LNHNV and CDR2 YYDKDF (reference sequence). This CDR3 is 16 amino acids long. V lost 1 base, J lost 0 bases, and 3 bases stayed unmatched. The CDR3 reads CATSRGGGGSYNEQFF. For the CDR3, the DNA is TGTGCCACCAGCAGAGGCGGCGGGGGCTCCTACAATGAGCAGTTCTTC.